Listed below are T cell receptor beta chains from one sample, sequenced in a study of identical twins. TCRdb ran MiXCR on the 5' RACE reads and lists one entry per CDR3 protein. The sample lists 200,000 or so distinct CDR3 sequences, roughly 7.5% occurring once. The same sample was also studied in work on yellow fever vaccine responses in identical twins.

The sample was memory (CD45RO+) T cells sorted from blood. All receptors come from a woman younger than 35 in good health. Each CDR3 is given with its conserved first and last residue. Fields, in order: clone size, D gene, V gene, J gene, CDR3 DNA, CDR3 protein. The D gene is left open where the match is weak. For some rows the clone size is stated as once, few or many, or as a class when expanded; others skip it.

size: few
D: TRBD1
V: TRBV14
J: TRBJ1-6
DNA: TGTGCCAGCAGCCCCCAGGGGGTTTATTCACCCCTCCACTTT
CDR3: CASSPQGVYSPLHF

size: few
D: TRBD1
V: TRBV28
J: TRBJ2-7
DNA: TGTGCCAGCAGATCACCTGGGACAGGGGACTACGAGCAGTACTTC
CDR3: CASRSPGTGDYEQYF

size: .
D: .
V: TRBV3-1
J: TRBJ1-1
DNA: TGTGCCAGCAGCCCCCGAAAGGGGACTGAAGCTTTCTTT
CDR3: CASSPRKGTEAFF

size: many
D: .
V: TRBV15
J: TRBJ2-1
DNA: TGTGCCACCAGCAGAGATTCCGTGCCCACCTACAATGAGCAGTTCTTC
CDR3: CATSRDSVPTYNEQFF

size: .
D: .
V: TRBV30
J: TRBJ2-2
DNA: TGTGCCTGGAGTCGTGCAGGGGGGAACGGGGAGCTGTTTTTT
CDR3: CAWSRAGGNGELFF

size: few
D: TRBD2
V: TRBV7-2
J: TRBJ2-1
DNA: TGTGCCAGCACGGGCGGGAGCCTCCGCAATGAGCAGTTCTTC
CDR3: CASTGGSLRNEQFF

size: .
D: .
V: TRBV6-1
J: TRBJ1-3
DNA: TGTGCCAGCAGTGACCCGGGTCGTCGGGAAAACACCATATATTTT
CDR3: CASSDPGRRENTIYF

size: .
D: TRBD2
V: TRBV2
J: TRBJ2-5
DNA: TGTGCCAGCAGTGAATCAATTAGCGGGACCGGCAGGACCCAGTACTTC
CDR3: CASSESISGTGRTQYF

size: .
D: .
V: TRBV28
J: TRBJ1-3
DNA: TGTGCCAGCAGCCCTGTGGCTGGAAACACCATATATTTT
CDR3: CASSPVAGNTIYF

size: .
D: .
V: TRBV9
J: TRBJ1-6
DNA: TGTGCCAGCAGCGTAGTAGGGGGGTTTGACCCAGGGTCACCCCTCCACTTT
CDR3: CASSVVGGFDPGSPLHF

size: many
D: TRBD2
V: TRBV20-1
J: TRBJ2-3
DNA: TGCAGTGTTGGGACAACTAGCGGGCGGACAGATACGCAGTATTTT
CDR3: CSVGTTSGRTDTQYF

size: many
D: .
V: TRBV10-3
J: TRBJ1-4
DNA: TGTGCCATCAGTGTGTTGGCAGCCGCAACTAATGAAAAACTGTTTTTT
CDR3: CAISVLAAATNEKLFF

size: few
D: .
V: TRBV6-4
J: TRBJ2-6
DNA: TGTGCCAGCAGCGACAGTACTAGGGGGGTTGGGGCCAACGTCCTGACTTTC
CDR3: CASSDSTRGVGANVLTF

size: many
D: .
V: TRBV5-1
J: TRBJ1-1
DNA: TGCGCCAGCAGCTTGGGCAGCCAGAACACTGAAGCTTTCTTT
CDR3: CASSLGSQNTEAFF

size: many
D: .
V: TRBV7-2
J: TRBJ2-7
DNA: TGTGCCAGCAGCTTAGCGGCTAGCGCAACTTCCTACGAGCAGTACTTC
CDR3: CASSLAASATSYEQYF

size: many
D: .
V: TRBV28
J: TRBJ2-3
DNA: TGTGCCAGCAGTTTCGGGGGAACTGCAGATACGCAGTATTTT
CDR3: CASSFGGTADTQYF

size: many
D: .
V: TRBV12-3/TRBV12-4
J: TRBJ2-5
DNA: TGTGCCAGCAGTTTAGAGTCGTTCCGGGTAGAAGGAGAGACCCAGTACTTC
CDR3: CASSLESFRVEGETQYF

size: few
D: TRBD2
V: TRBV7-9
J: TRBJ2-3
DNA: TGTGCCAGCAGCTTAGGCCTAGCGGGACCAGATACGCAGTATTTT
CDR3: CASSLGLAGPDTQYF

size: many
D: .
V: TRBV6-2/TRBV6-3
J: TRBJ2-7
DNA: TGTGCCAGCAGTTTAGGACGGTCCTACGAGCAGTACTTC
CDR3: CASSLGRSYEQYF

size: many
D: TRBD1
V: TRBV7-9
J: TRBJ2-5
DNA: TGTGCCAGCAGCGCAATGGACAGGGGGCTAGGGGAGACCCAGTACTTC
CDR3: CASSAMDRGLGETQYF

size: .
D: .
V: TRBV5-4
J: TRBJ2-2
DNA: TGTGCCAGCAGCGTAACAGGGAGTCACGGGGAGCTGTTTTTT
CDR3: CASSVTGSHGELFF

size: .
D: TRBD2
V: TRBV7-8
J: TRBJ2-5
DNA: TGTGCCAGCTGCGTACTCGGCGGGAGGGCCGGAGAGACCCAGTACTTC
CDR3: CASCVLGGRAGETQYF

size: few
D: TRBD2
V: TRBV7-3
J: TRBJ2-5
DNA: TGTGCCAGCAGCTTGGGACTAGCGGGGGGGCTTCAAGAGACCCAGTACTTC
CDR3: CASSLGLAGGLQETQYF

size: few
D: .
V: TRBV6-2/TRBV6-3
J: TRBJ2-5
DNA: TGTGCCGCCGGCGGCCGGGAACAAGAGACCCAGTACTTC
CDR3: CAAGGREQETQYF

size: .
D: .
V: TRBV10-3
J: TRBJ2-5
DNA: TGTGCCATCAGTGATCTGGGACCTCCCGGGCCCCAGTACTTC
CDR3: CAISDLGPPGPQYF

size: many
D: .
V: TRBV12-3/TRBV12-4
J: TRBJ2-3
DNA: TGTGCCAGCAGTTTAGGAGGAGATTCAGATACGCAGTATTTT
CDR3: CASSLGGDSDTQYF

size: few
D: .
V: TRBV15
J: TRBJ2-5
DNA: TGTGCCACCAGCAGAGGTGGAAAGGGAGACCTAGAGACCCAGTACTTC
CDR3: CATSRGGKGDLETQYF

size: .
D: .
V: TRBV21-1
J: TRBJ2-1
DNA: TGTGCCAGCAGCAAACCACAGGGAAGCAAAGGACTAGCGGGAGAGTGGGACAATGAGCAGTTCTTC
CDR3: CASSKPQGSKGLAGEWDNEQFF

size: few
D: TRBD2
V: TRBV6-5
J: TRBJ2-1
DNA: TGTGCCAGCAGTTACTCCCTAGCGGGGGGAAACAATGAGCAGTTCTTC
CDR3: CASSYSLAGGNNEQFF

size: many
D: .
V: TRBV20-1
J: TRBJ2-5
DNA: TGCAGTGCTACCTCGAAAGAGACCCAGTACTTC
CDR3: CSATSKETQYF

size: .
D: .
V: TRBV6-1
J: TRBJ2-2
DNA: TGTGCCAGCAGACAGGGTTTTCCCGGGGAGCTGTTTTTT
CDR3: CASRQGFPGELFF

size: .
D: .
V: TRBV28
J: TRBJ2-3
DNA: TGTGCCAGCAGTTCTCAGGGGCGGGGTGGCACAGATACGCAGTATTTT
CDR3: CASSSQGRGGTDTQYF

size: .
D: .
V: TRBV3-1
J: TRBJ2-7
DNA: TGTGCCAGCAGCCAAGCGTCCTACGAGCAGTACTTC
CDR3: CASSQASYEQYF

size: .
D: TRBD1
V: TRBV10-3
J: TRBJ2-2
DNA: TGTGCCATCAGCTCGGGACAGGCGAACACCGGGGCGCTGTTTTTT
CDR3: CAISSGQANTGALFF

size: few
D: .
V: TRBV20-1
J: TRBJ2-7
DNA: TGCAGTGCTAGAGATTTCAGGAGTTACTTCTACGAGCAGTACTTC
CDR3: CSARDFRSYFYEQYF

size: .
D: .
V: TRBV7-9
J: TRBJ2-1
DNA: TGTGCCAGCAGCTCCCGACTGGCGGGGAACAATGAGCAGTTCTTC
CDR3: CASSSRLAGNNEQFF

size: .
D: TRBD1
V: TRBV12-3/TRBV12-4
J: TRBJ1-5
DNA: TGTGCCAGCAGTCCCGGCGGACAGGGTAGCAATCAGCCCCAGCATTTT
CDR3: CASSPGGQGSNQPQHF

size: .
D: .
V: TRBV6-5
J: TRBJ2-6
DNA: TGTGCCAGCAGTTACTCGGGGCAAGGATTATCCTCTGGGGCCAACGTCCTGACTTTC
CDR3: CASSYSGQGLSSGANVLTF

size: few
D: .
V: TRBV9
J: TRBJ2-2
DNA: TGTGCCAGCAGCGTTCTTAGTCTGGCCACCGGGGAGCTGTTTTTT
CDR3: CASSVLSLATGELFF

size: once
D: .
V: TRBV5-1
J: TRBJ2-5
DNA: TGCGCCAGCAGCATCAGGGTGTGGATGGAGACCCAGTACTTC
CDR3: CASSIRVWMETQYF

size: few
D: TRBD2
V: TRBV3-1
J: TRBJ2-3
DNA: TGTGCCAGCAGCCAAGATCCGAGCGGGGGGAATGGAGATACGCAGTATTTT
CDR3: CASSQDPSGGNGDTQYF

size: .
D: TRBD2
V: TRBV10-3
J: TRBJ2-3
DNA: TGTGCCATCCATTCCCCCGCGGGAGGACTCACAGATACGCAGTATTTT
CDR3: CAIHSPAGGLTDTQYF

size: .
D: TRBD1
V: TRBV6-2/TRBV6-3
J: TRBJ1-6
DNA: TGTGCCAGCAGTTCTGACAGGGGCAATTCACCCCTCCACTTT
CDR3: CASSSDRGNSPLHF

size: many
D: .
V: TRBV12-3/TRBV12-4
J: TRBJ1-2
DNA: TGTGCCAGCAGCAAGAGTCAGGGTTACTATGGCTACACCTTC
CDR3: CASSKSQGYYGYTF

size: .
D: .
V: TRBV12-5
J: TRBJ2-2
DNA: TGTGCTAGCGGGGGAGACACCGGGGAGCTGTTTTTT
CDR3: CASGGDTGELFF

size: few
D: TRBD1
V: TRBV18
J: TRBJ1-1
DNA: TGTGCCAGCTCACCACAAGGACAGGCGATGAACACTGAAGCTTTCTTT
CDR3: CASSPQGQAMNTEAFF

size: .
D: .
V: TRBV28
J: TRBJ2-7
DNA: TGTGCCAGCAAAGCCGGAGGGACGGGTCCCGAGCAGTACTTC
CDR3: CASKAGGTGPEQYF

size: .
D: TRBD2
V: TRBV10-3
J: TRBJ2-2
DNA: TGTGCCATCAGTGCGGATCTAGCGGTGAACACCGGGGAGCTGTTTTTT
CDR3: CAISADLAVNTGELFF

size: many
D: .
V: TRBV12-3/TRBV12-4
J: TRBJ2-7
DNA: TGTGCCAGCAGCGACGCCCGCCGACAGACCTCTTACGAGCAGTACTTC
CDR3: CASSDARRQTSYEQYF

size: .
D: .
V: TRBV12-3/TRBV12-4
J: TRBJ1-1
DNA: TGTGCCAGCAGTTTAGCGCCCGGGGCTCCTTTCTTT
CDR3: CASSLAPGAPFF

size: .
D: .
V: TRBV9
J: TRBJ2-5
DNA: TGTGCCAGCAGCGTAGGTTTAACGCCTCAAGAGACCCAGTACTTC
CDR3: CASSVGLTPQETQYF

size: .
D: .
V: TRBV10-3
J: TRBJ1-2
DNA: TGTGCCATCAGCCCCGGGCTCGTCTGCTGCACCTTC
CDR3: CAISPGLVCCTF

size: many
D: .
V: TRBV28
J: TRBJ2-4
DNA: TGTGCCAGCACCCTACAGGGCCTATGGGCCAAAAACATTCAGTACTTC
CDR3: CASTLQGLWAKNIQYF

size: .
D: TRBD2
V: TRBV2
J: TRBJ2-3
DNA: TGTGCCAGCAGGGGACTAGCGGTCACAGATACGCAGTATTTT
CDR3: CASRGLAVTDTQYF

size: .
D: .
V: TRBV7-9
J: TRBJ2-7
DNA: TGTGCCAGCAGAGGATCCTCCTACGAGCAGTACTTC
CDR3: CASRGSSYEQYF